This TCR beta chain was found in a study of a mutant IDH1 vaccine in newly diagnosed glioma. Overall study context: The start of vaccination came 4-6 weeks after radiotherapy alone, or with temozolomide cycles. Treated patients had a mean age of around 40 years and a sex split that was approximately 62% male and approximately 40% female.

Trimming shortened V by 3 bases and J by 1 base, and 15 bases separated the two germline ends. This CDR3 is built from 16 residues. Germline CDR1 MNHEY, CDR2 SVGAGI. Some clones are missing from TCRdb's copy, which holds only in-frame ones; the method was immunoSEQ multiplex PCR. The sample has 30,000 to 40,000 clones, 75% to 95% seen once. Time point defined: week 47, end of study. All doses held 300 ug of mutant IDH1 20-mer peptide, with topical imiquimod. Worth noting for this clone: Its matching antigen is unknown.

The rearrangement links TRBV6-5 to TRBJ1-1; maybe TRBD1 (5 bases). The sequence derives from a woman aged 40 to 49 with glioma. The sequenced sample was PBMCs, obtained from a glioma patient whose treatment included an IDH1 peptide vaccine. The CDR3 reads CASSYGGGARNTEAFF. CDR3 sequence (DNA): TGTGCCAGCAGTTATGGGGGAGGGGCGCGGAACACTGAAGCTTTCTTT.